This paragraph covers one TCR beta chain sequence. This entry belongs to a study of control samples from healthy donors and cancer patients. Clones were sequenced by immunoSEQ multiplex PCR, and TCRdb holds only the in-frame ones, with some missing. The sample has about 80,000 clones; roughly nine tenths are singletons. CDR1 is LNHDA, CDR2 SQIVND, per germline (reference sequence). The CDR3 is 15 amino acids. V lost 1 base, J lost 6 bases, and 13 bases lay in between. Sequences were obtained from blood. The TCR was taken from a man aged 50-59 years in good health. The chain is built from TRBV19 and TRBJ1-5, with D unresolved. The DNA for the CDR3 is TGTGCCAGTAGTATAGGCGGAAGATCACTTCAGCCCCAGCATTTT. Its protein product is CASSIGGRSLQPQHF. Filled out from reference TRBV19 and TRBJ1-5, the complete variable domain reads DGGITQSPKYLFRKEGQNVTLSCEQNLNHDAMYWYRQDPGQGLRLIYYSQIVNDFQKGDIAEGYSVSREKKESFPLTVTSAQKNPTAFYLCASSIGGRSLQPQHFGDGTRLSIL.